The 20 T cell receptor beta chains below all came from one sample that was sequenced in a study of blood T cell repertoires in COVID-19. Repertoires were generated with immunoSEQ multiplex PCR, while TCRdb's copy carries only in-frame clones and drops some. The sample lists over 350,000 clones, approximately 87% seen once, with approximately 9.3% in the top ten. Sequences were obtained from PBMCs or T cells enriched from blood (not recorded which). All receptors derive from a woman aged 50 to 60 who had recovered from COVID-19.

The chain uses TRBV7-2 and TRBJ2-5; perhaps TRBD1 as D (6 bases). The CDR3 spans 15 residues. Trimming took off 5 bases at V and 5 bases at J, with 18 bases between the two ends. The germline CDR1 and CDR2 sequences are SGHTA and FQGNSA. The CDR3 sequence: CASSPQGIGRETQYF. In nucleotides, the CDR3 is TGTGCCAGCAGCCCACAGGGAATCGGTCGGGAGACCCAGTACTTC. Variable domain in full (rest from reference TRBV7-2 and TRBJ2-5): GAGVSQSPSNKVTEKGKDVELRCDPISGHTALYWYRQSLGQGLEFLIYFQGNSAPDKSGLPSDRFSAERTGGSVSTLTIQRTQQEDSAVYLCASSPQGIGRETQYFGPGTRLLVL.

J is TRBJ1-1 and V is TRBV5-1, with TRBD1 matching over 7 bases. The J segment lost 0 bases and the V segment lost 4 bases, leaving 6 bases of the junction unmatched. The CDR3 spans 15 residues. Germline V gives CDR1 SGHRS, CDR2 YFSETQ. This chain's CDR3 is CASSPGGTVNTEAFF. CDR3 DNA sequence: TGCGCCAGCAGCCCTGGTGGGACAGTGAACACTGAAGCTTTCTTT.

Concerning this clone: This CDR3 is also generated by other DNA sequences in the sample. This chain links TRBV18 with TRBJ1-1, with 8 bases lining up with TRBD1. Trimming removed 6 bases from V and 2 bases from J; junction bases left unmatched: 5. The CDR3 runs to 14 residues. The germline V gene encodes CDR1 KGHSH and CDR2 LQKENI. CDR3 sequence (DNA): TGTGCCAGCTCTCCTGGACAGGGTAACACTGAAGCTTTCTTT. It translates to CASSPGQGNTEAFF.

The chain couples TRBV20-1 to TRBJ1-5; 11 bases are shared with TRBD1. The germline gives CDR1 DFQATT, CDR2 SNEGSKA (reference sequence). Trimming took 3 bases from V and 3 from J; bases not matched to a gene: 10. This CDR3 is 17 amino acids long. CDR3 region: CSASTAGTGGLNQPQHF. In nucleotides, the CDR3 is TGCAGTGCTAGTACAGCTGGGACAGGGGGACTCAATCAGCCCCAGCATTTT.

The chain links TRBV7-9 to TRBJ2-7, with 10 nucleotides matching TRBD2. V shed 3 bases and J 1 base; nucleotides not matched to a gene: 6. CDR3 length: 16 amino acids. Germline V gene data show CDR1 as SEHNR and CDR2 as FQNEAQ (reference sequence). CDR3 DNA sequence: TGTGCCAGCAGCTTTCCCCCGGGACTAGCGTCCTACGAGCAGTACTTC. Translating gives CASSFPPGLASYEQYF.

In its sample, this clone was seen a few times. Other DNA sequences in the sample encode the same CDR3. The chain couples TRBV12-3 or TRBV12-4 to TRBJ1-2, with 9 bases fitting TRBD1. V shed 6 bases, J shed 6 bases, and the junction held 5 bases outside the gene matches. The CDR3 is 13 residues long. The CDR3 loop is CASSSDRGHGYTF. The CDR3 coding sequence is TGTGCCAGCAGCTCGGACAGGGGCCATGGCTACACCTTC.

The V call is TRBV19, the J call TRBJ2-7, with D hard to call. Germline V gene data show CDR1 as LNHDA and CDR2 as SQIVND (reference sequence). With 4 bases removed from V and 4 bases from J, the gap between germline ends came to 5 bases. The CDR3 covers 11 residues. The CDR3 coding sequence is TGTGCCAGTAGTAACGGGTACGAGCAGTACTTC. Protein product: CASSNGYEQYF.

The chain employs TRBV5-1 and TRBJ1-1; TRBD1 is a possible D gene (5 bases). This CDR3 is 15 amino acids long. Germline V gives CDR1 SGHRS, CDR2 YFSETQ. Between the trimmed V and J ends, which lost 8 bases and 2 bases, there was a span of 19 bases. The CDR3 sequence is CASKTAGHTNTEAFF. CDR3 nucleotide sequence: TGCGCCAGTAAGACTGCCGGACACACAAACACTGAAGCTTTCTTT.

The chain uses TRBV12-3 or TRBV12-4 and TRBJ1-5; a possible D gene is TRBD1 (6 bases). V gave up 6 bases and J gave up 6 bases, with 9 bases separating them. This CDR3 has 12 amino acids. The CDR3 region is CASRTGTQPQHF. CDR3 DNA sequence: TGTGCCAGCAGAACAGGGACTCAGCCCCAGCATTTT.

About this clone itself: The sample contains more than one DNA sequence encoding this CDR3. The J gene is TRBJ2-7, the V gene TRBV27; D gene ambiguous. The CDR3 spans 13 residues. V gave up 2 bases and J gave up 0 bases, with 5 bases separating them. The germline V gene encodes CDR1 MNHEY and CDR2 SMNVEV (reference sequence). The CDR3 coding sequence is TGTGCCAGCAGTTTAGCAGGCTCCTACGAGCAGTACTTC. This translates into CASSLAGSYEQYF.

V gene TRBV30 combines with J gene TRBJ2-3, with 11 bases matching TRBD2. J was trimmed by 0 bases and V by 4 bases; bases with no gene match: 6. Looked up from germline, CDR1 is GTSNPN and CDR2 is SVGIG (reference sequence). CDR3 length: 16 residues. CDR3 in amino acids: CAWTGGTSGSTDTQYF. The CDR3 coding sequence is TGTGCCTGGACCGGGGGGACTAGCGGTAGCACAGATACGCAGTATTTT.

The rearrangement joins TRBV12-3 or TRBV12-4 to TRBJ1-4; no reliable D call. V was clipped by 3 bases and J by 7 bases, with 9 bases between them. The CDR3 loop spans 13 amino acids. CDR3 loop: CASSFMYFEKLFF. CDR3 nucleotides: TGTGCCAGCAGTTTTATGTATTTTGAAAAACTGTTTTTT.

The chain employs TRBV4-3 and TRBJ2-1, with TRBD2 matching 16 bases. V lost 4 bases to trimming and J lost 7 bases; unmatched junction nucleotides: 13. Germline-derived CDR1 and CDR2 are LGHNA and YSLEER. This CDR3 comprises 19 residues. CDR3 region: CASSPFSGTSGGAGNEQFF. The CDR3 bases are TGCGCCAGCAGCCCTTTCTCCGGGACTAGCGGGGGGGCAGGGAATGAGCAGTTCTTC.

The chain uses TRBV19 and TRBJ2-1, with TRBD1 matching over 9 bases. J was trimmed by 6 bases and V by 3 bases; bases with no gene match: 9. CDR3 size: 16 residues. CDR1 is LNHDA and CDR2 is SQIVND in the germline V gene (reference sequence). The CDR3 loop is CASSIAGQGPLNEQFF. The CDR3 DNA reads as TGTGCCAGTAGTATCGCGGGACAGGGCCCCCTCAATGAGCAGTTCTTC.

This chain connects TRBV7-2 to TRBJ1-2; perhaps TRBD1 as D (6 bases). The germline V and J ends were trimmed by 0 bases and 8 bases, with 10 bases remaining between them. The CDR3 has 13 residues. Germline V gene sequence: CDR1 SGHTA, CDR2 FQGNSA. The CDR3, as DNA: TGTGCCAGCAGCTTAGCGGGGGCAGCGGGCTACACCTTC. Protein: CASSLAGAAGYTF.

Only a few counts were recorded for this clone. CDR3 nucleotides: TGTGCCAGCAGCTTGTTCCCAGAAACCTATAATTCACCCCTCCACTTT. It specifies CASSLFPETYNSPLHF. The chain carries TRBV7-2 and TRBJ1-6; no clear D. Trimming took off 3 bases at V and 2 bases at J, with 11 bases between the two ends. This CDR3 region has 16 residues. CDR1 is SGHTA, CDR2 FQGNSA, per germline.

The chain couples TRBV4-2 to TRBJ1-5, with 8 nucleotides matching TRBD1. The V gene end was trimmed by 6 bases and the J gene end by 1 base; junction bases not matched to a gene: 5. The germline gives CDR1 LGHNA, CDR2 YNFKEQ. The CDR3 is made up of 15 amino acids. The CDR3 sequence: CASSQGAGSNQPQHF. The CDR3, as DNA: TGTGCCAGCAGTCAGGGGGCTGGGAGCAATCAGCCCCAGCATTTT.

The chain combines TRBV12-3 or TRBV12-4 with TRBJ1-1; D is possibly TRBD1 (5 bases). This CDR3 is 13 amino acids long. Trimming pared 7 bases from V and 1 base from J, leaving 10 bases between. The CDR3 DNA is TGTGCCAGCACCGACCAGGGGAACACTGAAGCTTTCTTT. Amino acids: CASTDQGNTEAFF.

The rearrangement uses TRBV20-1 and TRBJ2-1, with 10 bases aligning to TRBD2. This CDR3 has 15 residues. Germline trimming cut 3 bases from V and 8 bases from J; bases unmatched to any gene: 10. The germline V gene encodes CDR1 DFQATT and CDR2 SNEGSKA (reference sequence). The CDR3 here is CSASPSGGVNDEQFF. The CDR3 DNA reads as TGCAGTGCTAGTCCTAGCGGGGGAGTTAACGATGAGCAGTTCTTC.

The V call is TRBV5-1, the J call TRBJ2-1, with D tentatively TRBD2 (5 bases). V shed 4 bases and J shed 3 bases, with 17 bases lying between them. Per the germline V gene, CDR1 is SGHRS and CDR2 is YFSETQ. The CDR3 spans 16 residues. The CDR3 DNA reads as TGCGCCAGCAGCCTGGTCAGAGGGCCCGACTACAATGAGCAGTTCTTC. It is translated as CASSLVRGPDYNEQFF.